This T cell receptor beta chain was captured by sequencing in a study of post-analysis software for immune sequencing data. The overall study: Relapsing-remitting, secondary progressive and progressive-relapsing courses of multiple sclerosis were included.

Note on this clonotype: Its antigen is not identified.

This CDR3 spans 15 amino acids. Trimming shortened V by 1 base and J by 6 bases, and 16 bases separated the two germline ends. Germline V lookup: CDR1 SGHTA, CDR2 FQGNSA. General observations from the study: Normalized Chao1 diversity was significantly lower in multiple sclerosis patients than in controls. Controls had lower frequencies than patients of 4 or 5 TRBV segments, which included TRBV5-6, TRBV5-1 and TRBV20-1.

The TCR beta cDNA libraries contained unique molecular identifiers. TCRdb re-derived calls from the PCR reads in MiXCR, one entry per CDR3 protein. The sample lists roughly 400,000 distinct CDR3 sequences, less than 40% occurring once. This sequence originates from a girl aged 2 to 9 with multiple sclerosis. Input material: blood. The chain recombines TRBV7-2 with TRBJ2-7; maybe TRBD1 (5 bases). CDR3 residues: CASSLDAQGLREQYF. The CDR3 nucleotides are TGTGCCAGCAGCTTAGACGCCCAGGGCTTACGCGAGCAGTACTTC. Full variable domain (missing parts from reference TRBV7-2 and TRBJ2-7): GAGVSQSPSNKVTEKGKDVELRCDPISGHTALYWYRQSLGQGLEFLIYFQGNSAPDKSGLPSDRFSAERTGGSVSTLTIQRTQQEDSAVYLCASSLDAQGLREQYFGPGTRLTVT.